The 11 T cell receptor beta chains presented below share a single source sample, sequenced in a study of shared clonotypes between healthy human individuals. Repertoires were generated with immunoSEQ multiplex PCR, while TCRdb's copy carries only in-frame clones and drops some. Seen here are about 1.1 million clones, around three quarters observed once, and the top ten hold around 0.47%. Sequenced: memory CD4+ T cells from PBMCs. Stated subset: CD45RA-negative fraction. These TCRs come from a young man in good health. Some clones in this sample may be carry-over from other donors' samples.

The gene calls are TRBV6-1 and TRBJ2-2; no firm D call. The CDR3 is 15 residues long. Germline assignment: CDR1 MNHNS and CDR2 SASEGT. Deletions cut 8 bases from V and 1 base from J, with 14 bases between. The CDR3 here is CASPGRTENTGELFF. In DNA, the CDR3 is TGTGCCAGCCCGGGCCGGACGGAGAACACCGGGGAGCTGTTTTTT.

A single count supports this clone. The J gene is TRBJ2-2, the V gene TRBV9; 11 bases map to TRBD1. CDR1 and CDR2 from the germline V gene are SGDLS and YYNGEE. This CDR3 is 15 amino acids long. V trimming: 4 bases; J trimming: 7 bases; junction bases outside the gene matches: 6. CDR3 coding DNA: TGTGCCAGCAGCTCGAGGACAGGGGGCCACGGGGAGCTGTTTTTT. Residues: CASSSRTGGHGELFF.

This clone was counted only a few times. V is TRBV11-3 and J is TRBJ1-1; TRBD1 is a possible D gene (5 bases). Germline loops: CDR1 SGHNT, CDR2 YENEEA. V dropped 1 base and J dropped 4 bases, with 7 bases sitting between them. This CDR3 has 13 residues. The CDR3 nucleotides read TGTGCCAGCAGCTTAGGACAGTCCACTGAAGCTTTCTTT. Residues: CASSLGQSTEAFF.

This chain links TRBV10-3 with TRBJ1-5; D call uncertain. The CDR3 is 17 residues long. Between the trimmed V and J ends, which lost 0 bases and 1 base, there was a span of 13 bases. The germline gives CDR1 ENHRY, CDR2 SYGVKD. The CDR3 region is CAISESIAGGSNQPQHF. CDR3 coding DNA: TGTGCCATCAGTGAGTCGATAGCGGGAGGGAGCAATCAGCCCCAGCATTTT.

This sequence joins TRBV4-2 and TRBJ1-1, with TRBD1 matching 7 bases. CDR3 length: 14 amino acids. CDR1 LGHNA and CDR2 YNFKEQ come from the germline V gene. Trimming cost V 1 base and J 7 bases; bases outside gene matches: 6. The CDR3 nucleotides are TGTGCCAGCAGCCAAGCCGAAACAGGGGTTGAAGCTTTCTTT. This encodes CASSQAETGVEAFF.

This clone was seen just once. The genes are TRBV2 and TRBJ2-3, with unresolved D. This CDR3 contains 13 residues. V lost 3 bases to trimming and J lost 2 bases, with 6 bases between them. In germline, CDR1 is SNHLY, CDR2 FYNNEI. CDR3 sequence reads: CASSEAYTDTQYF. CDR3 nucleotides: TGTGCCAGCAGTGAGGCCTACACAGATACGCAGTATTTT.

The chain has TRBV27 and TRBJ2-7; maybe TRBD1 (6 bases). The germline V and J ends were trimmed by 5 bases and 3 bases, with 14 bases remaining between them. Germline V gene lookup returns CDR1 MNHEY and CDR2 SMNVEV (reference sequence). The CDR3 sequence is 14 residues long. The chain's CDR3 is CASSLRQDRYEQYF. The CDR3 bases are TGTGCCAGCAGTCTCCGACAGGATCGCTACGAGCAGTACTTC.

Notes on this clone: This CDR3 is also generated by other DNA sequences in the sample. The chain combines TRBV6-5 with TRBJ1-2, with 8 bases identical to TRBD1. The V gene end was trimmed by 3 bases and the J gene end by 1 base; junction bases not matched to a gene: 7. CDR3 size: 16 residues. CDR1 and CDR2 from the germline V gene are MNHEY and SVGAGI. The chain's CDR3 is CASSYLRQGFNYGYTF. The CDR3 nucleotides are TGTGCCAGCAGTTATCTCAGACAGGGGTTTAACTATGGCTACACCTTC.

The chain has TRBV27 and TRBJ2-3, with D perhaps matching TRBD2 (6 bases). The CDR3 sequence is 16 residues long. In germline, CDR1 is MNHEY, CDR2 SMNVEV (reference sequence). V gave up 4 bases and J gave up 0 bases, with 14 bases separating them. This CDR3 reads CASSSVLAPSTDTQYF. Written as DNA, the CDR3 is TGTGCCAGCAGTTCGGTACTAGCACCAAGCACAGATACGCAGTATTTT.

The rearrangement links TRBV29-1 to TRBJ1-5; no definite D call. The length of the CDR3 is 13 residues. CDR1 and CDR2 (germline): SQVTM, ANQGSEA. V was cut by 3 bases and J by 7 bases, with 13 bases left in between. The chain's CDR3 is CSVDSGTGQPQHF. The CDR3 DNA follows: TGCAGCGTTGACAGTGGAACCGGGCAGCCCCAGCATTTT.

This clone has just a few counts. The chain employs TRBV5-1 and TRBJ2-7; no firm D call. The CDR3 runs to 12 residues. V lost 5 bases and J 3 bases, leaving 9 bases between the germline ends. Germline V lookup: CDR1 SGHRS, CDR2 YFSETQ. In DNA, the CDR3 is TGCGCCAGCAGGAGCTCAGTCTACGAGCAGTACTTC. It encodes CASRSSVYEQYF.